Detailed here is one TCR beta chain. Its cognate antigen is unknown. Germline-derived CDR1 and CDR2 are MDHEN and SYDVKM. This CDR3 spans 14 amino acids. V was shortened by 6 bases and J by 5 bases, with 16 bases between the two germline ends. This specimen belongs to a study of Graves' ophthalmopathy and Graves' hyperthyroidism. RNA served as the template for amplifying TCR beta CDR3 regions. An initial RT-PCR round employing HTBI primers preceded a second-round multiplex PCR. Via MiXCR, TCRdb re-called the multiplex PCR reads, giving one row per CDR3 protein. The sample has 150,000 or so distinct CDR3 sequences; roughly 37% are singletons. No donor had other autoimmune disease, uncontrolled infection, pregnancy or lactation. Study-wide results and caveats: Detected in blood as well were most expanded thyroid clonotypes with frequency above 0.001. Discrimination between ophthalmopathy and stable hyperthyroidism by a 13-signature model showed about 85% sensitivity and roughly 80% specificity.

Sequencing used peripheral blood. This sequence was found in a woman aged 40 to 55 with Graves' ophthalmopathy. V is TRBV28 and J is TRBJ2-5; D gene uncertain. DNA of the CDR3: TGTGCCAGCAGCCTTCCTGGCGTCCAGGAGACCCAGTACTTC. Its translation: CASSLPGVQETQYF. The complete variable domain, with remaining parts taken from reference TRBV28 and TRBJ2-5, reads DVKVTQSSRYLVKRTGEKVFLECVQDMDHENMFWYRQDPGLGLRLIYFSYDVKMKEKGDIPEGYSVSREKKERFSLILESASTNQTSMYLCASSLPGVQETQYFGPGTRLLVL.